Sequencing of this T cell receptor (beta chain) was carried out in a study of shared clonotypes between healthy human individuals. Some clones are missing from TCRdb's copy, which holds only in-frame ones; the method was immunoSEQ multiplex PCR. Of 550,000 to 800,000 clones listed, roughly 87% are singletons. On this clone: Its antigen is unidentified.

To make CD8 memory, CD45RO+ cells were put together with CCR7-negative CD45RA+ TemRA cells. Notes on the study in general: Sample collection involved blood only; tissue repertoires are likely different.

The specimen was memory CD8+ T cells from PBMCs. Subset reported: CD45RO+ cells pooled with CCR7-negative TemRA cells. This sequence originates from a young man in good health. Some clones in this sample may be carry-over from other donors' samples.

CDR3 sequence (DNA): TGTGCCAGCAGCCGCACTTACAGGCATGGCTACACCTTC. Its protein is CASSRTYRHGYTF. The V and J genes are TRBV28 and TRBJ1-2; possible D gene TRBD1, 5 bases. The CDR3 has 13 amino acids. Germline V gene data show CDR1 as MDHEN and CDR2 as SYDVKM. V was shortened by 6 bases and J by 6 bases, with 14 bases between the two germline ends.